This T cell receptor (beta chain) was found in a study of a mutant IDH1 vaccine in newly diagnosed glioma. The overall study: Vaccinations, eight in total, occurred in weeks 1, 3, 5, 7, 11, 15, 19, 23. Sex among treated patients split about 60% male, roughly 38% female; mean age was roughly 40 years. Investigators started vaccination 4-6 weeks after radiotherapy alone, or with temozolomide cycles. Findings and limits, study-wide: In roughly 93% of patients, immune responses induced by the vaccine occurred.

Clones were sequenced by immunoSEQ multiplex PCR, and TCRdb holds only the in-frame ones, with some missing. The data hold some 37,000 clones, with approximately 78% observed a single time. Sample time point: week 5, during vaccination. The content of each vaccine dose was 300 ug of mutant IDH1 20-mer peptide, and topical imiquimod accompanied it. This CDR3 contains 17 residues. V shed 3 bases, J shed 3 bases, and the junction held 13 bases outside the gene matches. Germline V gene data show CDR1 as SGHDT and CDR2 as YYEEEE. As to this clone: Its target is not known.

The TCR originated in a middle-aged man with glioma. This sample comprised PBMCs, obtained from a glioma patient whose treatment included an IDH1 peptide vaccine. The chain couples TRBV5-6 to TRBJ1-1, with 8 bases matching TRBD1. CDR3 sequence (DNA): TGTGCCAGCAGCTCCTATAGGTTGGACAGGGCGGACACTGAAGCTTTCTTT. Residues: CASSSYRLDRADTEAFF.